This T cell receptor beta chain was sequenced for a study of post-analysis software for immune sequencing data. Looking at the study overall: Disease courses included relapsing-remitting, secondary progressive and progressive-relapsing multiple sclerosis.

A remark on this clonotype: Its antigen is not known.

Trimming pared 5 bases from V and 4 bases from J, leaving 11 bases between. CDR3 length equals 13 residues. Carried by the TCR beta cDNA libraries were unique molecular identifiers. Around 500,000 cDNA molecules came from approximately 1 to 10 million T cells. TCRdb processed the PCR reads anew with MiXCR; each CDR3 protein has one entry. The sample yields roughly 400,000 distinct CDR3 sequences, 30% to 45% seen once. Findings and caveats of the study: Among five TRBV segments more frequent in patients than controls were TRBV5-6, TRBV5-1 and TRBV20-1.

Sequenced sample: blood. The receptor was isolated from a girl aged 2 to 10 with multiple sclerosis. The rearrangement links TRBV12-3 or TRBV12-4 to TRBJ1-2; D is undetermined. CDR3: CASSPRAAYGYTF. The CDR3 DNA follows: TGTGCCAGCAGTCCCCGGGCAGCCTATGGCTACACCTTC.